The rows below give T cell receptor beta chains drawn from one sample of a study of monozygotic twins with inflammatory bowel disease. TCRdb re-called the 5' RACE reads, yielding one record per CDR3 amino acid sequence without DNA. This listing includes a few hundred thousand distinct CDR3 sequences. The source material was blood. These TCRs come from a human donor with ulcerative colitis or Crohn's disease, or a healthy co-twin of an affected twin (not recorded which). The CDR3 runs from the conserved cysteine through the conserved F or W. The order of the fields is J gene, V gene, CDR3 protein.

>TRBJ2-3|TRBV2
CASKSYTDTQHF
>TRBJ2-1|TRBV7-2
CASSFTGRQFF
>TRBJ2-5|TRBV30
CAWSLDQETQYF
>TRBJ1-2|TRBV7-8
CASSLPEQGKENYGYTF
>TRBJ2-7|TRBV7-9
CASSFSQGASYEQYF
>TRBJ1-4|TRBV12-3/TRBV12-4
CASSPGTAFHIYF
>TRBJ1-2|TRBV4-3
CASSQDNRGHGYTF
>TRBJ2-7|TRBV7-8
CASSSGQLGEQYF
>TRBJ2-7|TRBV4-3
CASSLFSGKQYF
>TRBJ1-2|TRBV2
CASSEGPNYGYTF
>TRBJ1-5|TRBV7-6
CASSSQGGAGGQPQHF
>TRBJ1-1|TRBV28
CASSLRPSPEAFF
>TRBJ1-2|TRBV18
CASSPAGDRANYGYTF
>TRBJ2-7|TRBV28
CASSTKPGRDTKPYEQYF
>TRBJ2-3|TRBV10-3
CAIGQAGAHTDTQYF
>TRBJ2-7|TRBV11-2
CASRPGTGAYRSSYEQYF
>TRBJ2-1|TRBV20-1
CSARAGRGLNNEQFF
>TRBJ1-5|TRBV10-3
CATEDRNSNQPQHF
>TRBJ2-7|TRBV19
CASSTGQGAHEQYF
>TRBJ1-5|TRBV20-1
CSAIRQGAPQPQHF
>TRBJ2-2|TRBV5-1
CASSARESGTGELFF
>TRBJ2-5|TRBV7-2
CASSPMTGGAETQYF
>TRBJ2-5|TRBV6-2/TRBV6-3
CASSTPRQGQETQYF
>TRBJ2-5|TRBV27
CASSLAGTGEHWTQYF
>TRBJ1-1|TRBV6-1
CASSPQGSGYTEAFF
>TRBJ2-1|TRBV7-3
CASSFLGQGTEQFF
>TRBJ2-2|TRBV15
CATRATVNTGELFF
>TRBJ1-1|TRBV7-3
CASSSNRGANTEAFF
>TRBJ2-7|TRBV18
CASSPSIGGDYEQYF
>TRBJ2-1|TRBV7-9
CASSSGPRNDYNEQFF
>TRBJ2-6|TRBV5-6
CASRLWGSGANVLTF
>TRBJ2-3|TRBV7-9
CASSLFSADTQYF
>TRBJ1-2|TRBV7-3
CASSPFGGSGYTF
>TRBJ2-3|TRBV24-1
CATSDSGIYADTQYF
>TRBJ1-2|TRBV6-2/TRBV6-3
CASRSLDSTFYGYTF
>TRBJ1-1|TRBV4-1
CASSQRQTMNTEAFF
>TRBJ2-3|TRBV12-5
CASGLVRDGTTSADTQYF
>TRBJ2-2|TRBV12-5
CASGLGQSTGELFF
>TRBJ2-7|TRBV5-1
CASSLMTGNSEQYF
>TRBJ2-7|TRBV9
CASSAGALYEQYF
>TRBJ2-1|TRBV19
CASSLSGTGVNNEQFF
>TRBJ2-7|TRBV5-6
CASSLGIQGWYEQYF
>TRBJ2-3|TRBV10-3
CAIRDASRGTSTDTQYF
>TRBJ1-6|TRBV27
CASTYRGYNSPLHF
>TRBJ2-7|TRBV5-1
CASSEVPDNYEQYF
>TRBJ2-1|TRBV20-1
CSAVDYDNEQFF
>TRBJ2-1|TRBV29-1
CSFTPYWGYNEQFF
>TRBJ1-5|TRBV4-2
CASSQAGSSQPQHF